What follows describes a single TCR beta chain. This sample is drawn from a study of blood T cell repertoires in COVID-19. Background on the study: Samples taken during acute and convalescent COVID-19 were collected in the United States, Italy and Spain. PBMCs, B-cell-depleted T cells, or T cells provided the cDNA or gDNA that made up the material.

Germline V gene data show CDR1 as SGHNT and CDR2 as YYREEE (reference sequence). Losses at the gene ends were 4 bases for V and 7 bases for J; bases not matched to a gene: 12. This CDR3 is built from 15 residues. In the source study's methods: Estimated nucleated cell counts came from reference gene primer amplification. Here immunoSEQ multiplex PCR was the method, and the copy in TCRdb shows in-frame clones only, minus some. For V, J and clone size, that table is used; D and trimming come from the DNA. The top ten hold around 12% of the sample, which has roughly 59,000 clones, 70% to 85% seen once. This receptor was taken from an elderly man with acute or convalescent COVID-19. The rearrangement uses TRBV5-4 and TRBJ1-2; 8 positions agree with TRBD1. The sequenced sample consisted of peripheral blood. The CDR3 loop reads CASSDHIGTGGGYTF. Written as DNA, the CDR3 is TGTGCCAGCAGCGACCATATTGGGACAGGAGGTGGCTACACCTTC.